The 26 T cell receptor beta chains presented below share a single source sample, sequenced in a study of T cells in Graves' hyperthyroidism and ophthalmopathy. Researchers amplified the TCR beta CDR3 regions from RNA transcripts. HTBI primers were used for first-round RT-PCR of the TCR CDR3. Each CDR3 protein is one row after TCRdb ran MiXCR on the multiplex PCR reads. Among a few hundred thousand distinct CDR3 sequences listed, under 25% were seen once. Sequenced input: blood. These TCRs come from a man between 18 and 35 years old with Graves' hyperthyroidism.

The genes are TRBV28 and TRBJ2-4, with D tentatively TRBD1 or TRBD2 (5 bases each). V was shortened by 1 base and J by 6 bases, with 19 bases between the two germline ends. CDR1 MDHEN and CDR2 SYDVKM come from the germline V gene. This CDR3 comprises 17 residues. CDR3 bases: TGTGCCAGCAGTTTATACCTGGTACGGGACGGTTCAAACATTCAGTACTTC. Its protein is CASSLYLVRDGSNIQYF.

The table lists this clonotype with a few counts. This chain uses TRBV27 with TRBJ1-2; D not resolved. The CDR3 is 17 amino acids. Germline-derived CDR1 and CDR2 are MNHEY and SMNVEV (reference sequence). V dropped 3 bases and J dropped 2 bases, with 19 bases sitting between them. CDR3 in DNA: TGTGCCAGCAGTTTGTCGGGAGTACCACACCCGAACTATGGCTACACCTTC. Translation gives CASSLSGVPHPNYGYTF.

This clonotype was detected many times. This sequence joins TRBV20-1 and TRBJ1-2; 7 nucleotides match TRBD1. Germline V gives CDR1 DFQATT, CDR2 SNEGSKA (reference sequence). Trimming took 5 bases from V and 4 from J; bases not matched to a gene: 13. The CDR3 consists of 15 residues. CDR3 region: CSASRRDRSPYGYTF. The CDR3 DNA is TGCAGTGCTTCCCGCCGGGACAGAAGTCCCTATGGCTACACCTTC.

The chain recombines TRBV15 with TRBJ2-2; 8 nucleotides align to TRBD1. CDR3 length: 21 amino acids. The ends lost 0 bases at V and 1 base at J; junction bases unmatched: 16. CDR1 and CDR2 from the germline V gene are LNHNV and YYDKDF (reference sequence). The CDR3 protein is CATSREQPTLTGDWNTGELFF. Written as DNA, the CDR3 is TGTGCCACCAGCAGAGAGCAGCCGACGTTGACAGGGGATTGGAACACCGGGGAGCTGTTTTTT. The entire variable domain, with the rest obtained from reference TRBV15 and TRBJ2-2, is as follows: DAMVIQNPRYQVTQFGKPVTLSCSQTLNHNVMYWYQQKSSQAPKLLFHYYDKDFNNEADTPDNFQSRRPNTSFCFLDIRSPGLGDTAMYLCATSREQPTLTGDWNTGELFFGEGSRLTVL.

The rearrangement links TRBV19 to TRBJ1-1; the D gene is possibly TRBD1 (5 bases). Germline V CDR1 and CDR2: LNHDA, SQIVND (reference sequence). Trimming stripped 10 bases from V and 1 base from J, with 13 bases between. This CDR3 has 13 residues. The CDR3 is CATRRTKNTEAFF. CDR3 bases: TGTGCCACCCGGAGGACAAAGAACACTGAAGCTTTCTTT.

The CDR3 protein is CASKEGGVGTQYF. The CDR3 DNA sequence: TGTGCCAGCAAGGAGGGGGGTGTAGGGACCCAGTACTTC. This sequence joins TRBV7-6 and TRBJ2-5; D is tentatively TRBD1 or TRBD2 (6 bases each). Germline V gene sequence: CDR1 SGHVS, CDR2 FNYEAQ. Trimming removed 7 bases from V and 7 bases from J, with 16 bases in between. The CDR3 sequence is 13 residues long.

This clonotype was seen many times. The rearrangement links TRBV28 to TRBJ2-5, with 10 bases aligning to TRBD2. After removal of 6 bases from V and 4 bases from J, the junction contained 11 bases not matched to a gene. The CDR3 has 16 amino acids. In germline, CDR1 is MDHEN, CDR2 SYDVKM. CDR3 nucleotide sequence: TGTGCCAGCAGACGCAAAGGACTAGCGGCGACAGAGACCCAGTACTTC. Protein: CASRRKGLAATETQYF.

This clonotype was seen repeatedly, ten times or more. The chain joins TRBV2 to TRBJ1-5; D is uncertain. The V gene lost 4 bases and the J gene lost 4 bases, with 14 bases spanning the gap. Germline-derived CDR1 and CDR2 are SNHLY and FYNNEI. CDR3 length: 15 amino acids. DNA of the CDR3: TGTGCCAGCAGTGTGGGCCGGGGAGGGAATCAGCCCCAGCATTTT. Translation gives CASSVGRGGNQPQHF.

There are many counts of this clonotype. The V and J genes are TRBV20-1 and TRBJ1-1; no reliable D call. From germline, CDR1 is DFQATT and CDR2 SNEGSKA (reference sequence). V gave up 0 bases and J gave up 0 bases, with 8 bases separating them. This CDR3 comprises 14 residues. The CDR3 coding sequence is TGCAGTGCTAGAGATTACCAGATGAACACTGAAGCTTTCTTT. Its protein product is CSARDYQMNTEAFF.

This clonotype appeared many times. The chain carries TRBV30 and TRBJ2-7; D is ambiguous. V lost 2 bases to trimming and J lost 4 bases, with 9 bases between them. The CDR3 is made up of 12 amino acids. Germline V lookup: CDR1 GTSNPN, CDR2 SVGIG (reference sequence). For the CDR3, the DNA is TGTGCCTGGAGTCCAGTTGCGTACGAGCAGTACTTC. Protein sequence: CAWSPVAYEQYF.

The rearrangement links TRBV5-6 to TRBJ1-1; D possibly corresponds to TRBD1 (6 bases). Between the trimmed V and J ends, which lost 6 bases and 7 bases, there was a span of 13 bases. Looked up from germline, CDR1 is SGHDT and CDR2 is YYEEEE. The CDR3 is made up of 12 amino acids. CDR3 nucleotides: TGTGCCAGCACCACAGGGTACCTTGAAGCTTTCTTT. Protein product: CASTTGYLEAFF.

V gene TRBV2 combines with J gene TRBJ1-1; D is possibly TRBD1 (6 bases). In germline, CDR1 is SNHLY, CDR2 FYNNEI. The CDR3 is made up of 15 amino acids. V lost 5 bases and J 1 base, leaving 14 bases between the germline ends. The CDR3 loop reads CASSPRQGWNTEAFF. The CDR3 coding sequence is TGTGCCAGCAGTCCCCGTCAGGGGTGGAACACTGAAGCTTTCTTT. The complete variable domain, with remaining parts taken from reference TRBV2 and TRBJ1-1, reads EPEVTQTPSHQVTQMGQEVILRCVPISNHLYFYWYRQILGQKVEFLVSFYNNEISEKSEIFDDQFSVERPDGSNFTLKIRSTKLEDSAMYFCASSPRQGWNTEAFFGQGTRLTVV.

Many counts were recorded for this clonotype. This rearrangement joins TRBV6-1 to TRBJ2-5; D is uncertain. V was shortened by 2 bases and J by 3 bases, with 10 bases between the two germline ends. Germline lookup yields CDR1 MNHNS and CDR2 SASEGT. The CDR3 is 14 amino acids. For the CDR3, the DNA is TGTGCCAGCAGTGAATCGGCCAGAGAAGAGACCCAGTACTTC. Its protein product is CASSESAREETQYF.

A few counts support this clonotype. This chain connects TRBV7-2 to TRBJ1-1; maybe TRBD1 (5 bases). The CDR3 sequence is 16 residues long. Per germline, CDR1 SGHTA and CDR2 FQGNSA. V was clipped by 0 bases and J by 2 bases, with 13 bases between them. The CDR3 is CASSLAIGRANTEAFF. The CDR3 DNA is TGTGCCAGCAGCTTAGCGATCGGCAGGGCTAACACTGAAGCTTTCTTT.

The table lists this clonotype with many counts. This chain uses TRBV28 with TRBJ2-5, with D uncertain. CDR1 and CDR2 from the germline V gene are MDHEN and SYDVKM. The CDR3 is 14 residues long. Trimming left V 7 bases short and J 4 bases short, with 16 bases between. The CDR3 here is CASNPSSKSETQYF. Written as DNA, the CDR3 is TGTGCCAGCAATCCGTCCTCTAAGTCAGAGACCCAGTACTTC.

The chain is built from TRBV28 and TRBJ2-2; D is unresolved. Trimming shortened V by 7 bases and J by 5 bases, and 8 bases separated the two germline ends. Germline V gene data show CDR1 as MDHEN and CDR2 as SYDVKM. This CDR3 has 12 residues. CDR3 sequence reads: CASTWKTGELFF. The CDR3 DNA reads TGTGCCAGCACCTGGAAGACCGGGGAGCTGTTTTTT.

This clonotype was detected ten times or more. The chain recombines TRBV2 with TRBJ1-1, with a weak D call TRBD1 (6 bases). This CDR3 region has 15 residues. V gave up 5 bases and J gave up 5 bases, with 18 bases separating them. Looked up from germline, CDR1 is SNHLY and CDR2 is FYNNEI. CDR3 sequence reads: CASSTSRGGKTEAFF. CDR3 nucleotides: TGTGCCAGCAGTACTTCTAGGGGGGGAAAGACTGAAGCTTTCTTT.

The V call is TRBV12-3 or TRBV12-4, the J call TRBJ2-7, with TRBD2 matching over 14 bases. The CDR3 runs 15 residues. With V trimmed by 6 bases and J by 6 bases, 7 bases remained unmatched. CDR3 sequence reads: CASSPTTSGRGEQYF. The DNA of the CDR3 is TGTGCCAGCAGCCCGACGACTAGCGGGAGGGGCGAGCAGTACTTC.

This clonotype was counted a few times. The V and J genes are TRBV6-1 and TRBJ2-3, with D possibly being TRBD2 (6 bases). Between the trimmed V and J ends, which lost 7 bases and 2 bases, there was a span of 16 bases. Germline CDR1 MNHNS, CDR2 SASEGT. This CDR3 contains 15 residues. The CDR3 DNA is TGTGCCAGCACTAAAGGAGGGTTGGACACAGATACGCAGTATTTT. This translates into CASTKGGLDTDTQYF.

The chain employs TRBV13 and TRBJ1-3, with D maybe TRBD1 (5 bases). V lost 6 bases to trimming and J lost 2 bases, with 14 bases between them. This CDR3 is 15 amino acids long. Germline V gives CDR1 PRHDT, CDR2 FYEKMQ (reference sequence). CDR3 coding DNA: TGTGCCAGCAGGTCCAGGGTCGGGACTGGAAACACCATATATTTT. It is translated as CASRSRVGTGNTIYF.

In this sample, this clonotype turned up many times. This chain connects TRBV7-2 to TRBJ2-7; D might be TRBD1 (6 bases). Deletions cut 4 bases from V and 3 bases from J, with 10 bases between. The CDR3 runs 13 residues. CDR1 is SGHTA and CDR2 is FQGNSA in the germline V gene. This chain's CDR3 is CASSWGHLYEQYF. CDR3 DNA: TGTGCCAGCAGCTGGGGACATCTCTACGAGCAGTACTTC.

The chain uses TRBV20-1 and TRBJ2-7; D is perhaps TRBD2 (5 bases). The V gene's germline CDR1 is DFQATT and CDR2 SNEGSKA (reference sequence). Trimming left V 3 bases short and J 3 bases short, with 9 bases between. The CDR3 covers 12 residues. CDR3 DNA: TGCAGTGCTAGGGCAGACTACTACGAGCAGTACTTC. It yields the protein CSARADYYEQYF.

This clonotype was seen more than once but under ten times. The chain uses TRBV30 and TRBJ1-2; no reliable D call. V lost 0 bases to trimming and J lost 8 bases, with 13 bases between them. This CDR3 is built from 13 residues. The germline gives CDR1 GTSNPN, CDR2 SVGIG (reference sequence). The CDR3: CAWSVPPNSGYTF. The CDR3 coding sequence is TGTGCCTGGAGTGTACCCCCCAACAGCGGCTACACCTTC.

This clonotype was observed many times. V usage is TRBV9 and J usage is TRBJ1-2, with a weak D call TRBD1 (5 bases). The CDR3 has 15 amino acids. The germline CDR1 and CDR2 sequences are SGDLS and YYNGEE. V lost 0 bases, J lost 0 bases, and 9 bases lay in between. The CDR3: CASSVEPGPNYGYTF. DNA of the CDR3: TGTGCCAGCAGCGTAGAGCCGGGGCCTAACTATGGCTACACCTTC.

The chain combines TRBV15 with TRBJ1-5; no definite D call. CDR1 is LNHNV and CDR2 is YYDKDF in the germline V gene (reference sequence). The CDR3 is made up of 15 amino acids. V dropped 0 bases and J dropped 0 bases, with 6 bases sitting between them. The CDR3 is CATSRDYLSNQPQHF. CDR3 bases: TGTGCCACCAGCAGAGATTACCTTAGCAATCAGCCCCAGCATTTT.

The J gene is TRBJ2-5, the V gene TRBV3-1, with D possibly being TRBD2 (7 bases). The length of the CDR3 is 14 residues. Trimming took off 0 bases at V and 5 bases at J, with 10 bases between the two ends. Germline V gene sequence: CDR1 LGHDT, CDR2 YNNKEL (reference sequence). The CDR3 DNA is TGTGCCAGCAGCCAAGAAGGGGGGGGGGAGACCCAGTACTTC. Translated, it gives CASSQEGGGETQYF.